This entry features one TCR beta chain sequence. The data were taken from a study of OX40 agonist ivuxolimab in advanced cancers. The method was immunoSEQ multiplex PCR; TCRdb's version includes in-frame clones alone and lacks a portion of them. This sample has approximately 79,000 clones, with 65% to 90% found just once. Germline V gene sequence: CDR1 MGHDK, CDR2 SYGVNS. This CDR3 is built from 15 residues. V dropped 8 bases and J dropped 2; count of bases not matched to a gene: 9. The chain links TRBV25-1 to TRBJ1-3, with 7 bases matching TRBD1. This sample comprised CD4+ or CD8+ T cells sorted from blood, obtained in a trial of the OX40 agonist ivuxolimab. The receptor was isolated from an adult with an advanced solid tumor such as melanoma, head and neck, liver or kidney cancer. CDR3 nucleotides: TGTGCCAGCGCAGACAGGGAGTTTACTGGAAACACCATATATTTT. Translated, it gives CASADREFTGNTIYF.